This T cell receptor beta chain was captured in a study of siplizumab effects on memory and regulatory T cells. Findings and caveats of the study: A minor fraction of alloreactive clones, and no more, mapped to unstimulated subsets. Some alloreactive sequences were traceable to unstimulated CD4+ memory cells, and siplizumab significantly reduced them.

TCRdb's copy holds only in-frame clones and misses some; the assay was immunoSEQ multiplex PCR. Of approximately 110,000 clones in the sample, 92% are singletons; the top ten hold around 0.75%. The V gene's germline CDR1 is MNHEY and CDR2 SMNVEV (reference sequence). This CDR3 comprises 13 residues. V shed 6 bases and J shed 0 bases, with 8 bases lying between them. A word on this clone: Its target is unknown.

Sequencing was done on a sample of Tregs sorted from blood. The TCR sequence derives from a human donor in good health. This chain joins TRBV27 and TRBJ1-2; the D gene is possibly TRBD1 (6 bases). CDR3 sequence reads: CASSGTSNYGYTF. In DNA, the CDR3 is TGTGCCAGCAGCGGGACATCTAACTATGGCTACACCTTC.